The sequence of this T cell receptor (beta chain) was determined in a study of T cell changes during pregnancy in multiple sclerosis. Profiling relied on immunoSEQ multiplex PCR, and the TCRdb table lists in-frame clones only, not all of them. The table lists tens of thousands of clones, about 89% of them singletons. The CDR3 covers 14 residues. With 6 bases clipped from V and 5 bases from J, the junction kept 9 bases outside the gene matches. The V gene's germline CDR1 is KGHSH and CDR2 LQKENI. The receptor was isolated from a female donor in good health, enrolled as a control in a pregnancy study. The chain has TRBV18 and TRBJ1-1, with TRBD1 matching over 7 bases. The source was CD4+ T cells from peripheral blood mononuclear cells, collected after pregnancy. In DNA, the CDR3 is TGTGCCAGCTCCACAGGGGCGGGAGGAACTGAAGCTTTCTTT. It codes for CASSTGAGGTEAFF. Full variable domain (remainder filled in from reference TRBV18 and TRBJ1-1): NAGVMQNPRHLVRRRGQEARLRCSPMKGHSHVYWYRQLPEEGLKFMVYLQKENIIDESGMPKERFSAEFPKEGPSILRIQQVVRGDSAAYFCASSTGAGGTEAFFGQGTRLTVV.